This T cell receptor (beta chain) was recovered during a study of immune evolution from preneoplasia to lung adenocarcinoma (dated by TCRdb to the early 2020s). In terms of the full investigation: HLA loss of heterozygosity was seen in about 7%, 15% and 30% of AIS, MIA and ADC lesions, and in no AAH lesions. The study combined immune gene expression, TCR sequencing and multiplex immunofluorescence to profile immune contexture across lung adenocarcinoma precursors and invasive adenocarcinoma. Resected precursor lesions (AAH, AIS, MIA) and invasive adenocarcinomas were compared with paired morphologically normal lung tissue. The sample size was set by how many specimens were available, not by a prior power calculation. The immune data were combined with whole exome sequencing and methylation data from the same cohort of nodules. The overall cohort was made up of around 57 patients with pulmonary nodules who had surgical resection. A total of around 52 patients contributed TCR sequencing data. According to the study, over a hundred samples were used for TCR sequencing. POLYSOLVER was used to infer Class I HLA alleles from exome data, while LOHHLA was used to detect allele-specific HLA loss. Study-wide findings and limitations: Because all patients were from Japan and China, applicability to Western populations was uncertain. KRAS-mutant nodules showed the highest T cell clonality compared with EGFR-mutant or double wild-type lesions. Top T cell clone frequencies were highest in normal lung and appeared to decrease progressively from AAH through AIS, MIA and invasive adenocarcinoma. The findings rested on association rather than direct causation, and larger cohorts with long-term follow-up and longitudinal biopsies were considered necessary. The highest clonality was observed in normal lung, whereas higher T cell density and diversity but lower clonality appeared to be present in later-stage lesions.

The patients had resection in Japan or China between about 2013 and 2018. Two lung cancer pathologists independently reviewed H&E slides to confirm the histologic diagnosis of every case. For nucleic acid extraction, premalignant or tumor cells were enriched by macro-dissection following pathologic assessment. DNA was isolated from FFPE tissue using the AllPrep DNA/RNA FFPE Kit. TCR beta CDR3 regions were sequenced from DNA using the immunoSEQ hsTCRbeta Kit. Per the original workflow: TCR sequencing data were analysed with the ImmunoSEQ Analyzer. T cell clonality was defined as 1 minus Pielou's evenness computed on productive rearrangements. The inverse Simpson index, applied to productive templates, was used to measure T cell diversity. T cell density was defined as TCR beta template counts normalized to usable DNA, with usable DNA estimated by amplification and sequencing of housekeeping genes. Two-sided Kruskal-Wallis tests were used to compare TCR metrics between histologic stages. TCRdb mirrors the immuneACCESS table, restricted to in-frame sequences. Some clones are absent from its copies; in checked studies, under half trace to an unresolved V gene, and the reason for the others is unknown. The V and J calls and clone size were taken over from that table, and D and trimming were inferred from the DNA. This sample has about 3,900 clones in its table, and around 80% of those were observed once. The ten largest account for around 11% of the sample.

CDR1 and CDR2 (SGHTA, FQGNSA) derive from the germline V gene. The CDR3 holds 14 amino acids from the cysteine to the phenylalanine. The retained sequence is limited to the CDR3, 42 bases, with the frame set at the first base. V gives up 3 bases and J gives up 3 bases, and the segment between their germline ends measures 9 bases. This clone was seen once. It lacks a known antigen. Within one base of it there is no much larger clone, and no base qualities were kept. The TCR comes from a person aged 70 to 80 with lung adenocarcinoma. The sequencing sample was made of FFPE minimally invasive lung adenocarcinoma tissue. The cell subset or site label, read with the paper, signifies: micro-invasive lung adenocarcinoma (MIA). The sequence links TRBV7-2 to TRBJ2-4; the D gene cannot be named for sure. The nucleotide sequence reads as follows: TGTGCCAGCAGCTTCTTAATAGGCAAAAACATTCAGTACTTC. This gives the protein CASSFLIGKNIQYF.